Included here is one T cell receptor (beta chain) sequence, with context. The CDR3 extends over 16 amino acids. Germline CDR1 SGHVS, CDR2 FQNEAQ. Trimming removed 4 bases from V and 4 bases from J; junction bases left unmatched: 12. The sample is drawn from a study of blood T cell repertoires in COVID-19. TCRdb's copy holds only in-frame clones and misses some; the assay was immunoSEQ multiplex PCR. The table includes about 310,000 clones, around 87% detected once. The clonotype comes from a woman between 45 and 65 years old who had recovered from COVID-19. The sequencing input was peripheral blood. V is TRBV7-8 and J is TRBJ1-1, with TRBD1 identical over 7 bases. The CDR3 spells CASSSKTQGVSTEAFF. The CDR3 coding sequence is TGTGCCAGCAGCTCCAAAACGCAGGGGGTGAGCACTGAAGCTTTCTTT. Complete variable domain (other parts from reference TRBV7-8 and TRBJ1-1): GAGVSQSPRYKVAKRGQDVALRCDPISGHVSLFWYQQALGQGPEFLTYFQNEAQLDKSGLPSDRFFAERPEGSVSTLKIQRTQQEDSAVYLCASSSKTQGVSTEAFFGQGTRLTVV.